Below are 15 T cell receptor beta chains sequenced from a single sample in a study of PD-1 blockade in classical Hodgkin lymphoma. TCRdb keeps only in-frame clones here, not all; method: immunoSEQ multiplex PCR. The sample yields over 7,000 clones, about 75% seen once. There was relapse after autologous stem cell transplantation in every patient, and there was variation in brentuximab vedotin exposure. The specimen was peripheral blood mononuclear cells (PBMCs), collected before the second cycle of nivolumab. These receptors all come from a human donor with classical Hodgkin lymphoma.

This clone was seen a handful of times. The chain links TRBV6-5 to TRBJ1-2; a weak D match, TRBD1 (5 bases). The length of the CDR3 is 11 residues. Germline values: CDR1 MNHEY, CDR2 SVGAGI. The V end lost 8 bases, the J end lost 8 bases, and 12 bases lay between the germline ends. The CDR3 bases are TGTGCCAGCCAGGGTTATCGGGGCTACACCTTC. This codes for CASQGYRGYTF.

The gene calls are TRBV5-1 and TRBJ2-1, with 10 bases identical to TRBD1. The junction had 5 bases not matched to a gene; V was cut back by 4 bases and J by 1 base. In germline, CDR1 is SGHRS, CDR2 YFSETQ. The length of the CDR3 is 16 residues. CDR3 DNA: TGCGCCAGCAGCCACCGGGACAGGGGATCCTACAATGAGCAGTTCTTC. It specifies CASSHRDRGSYNEQFF.

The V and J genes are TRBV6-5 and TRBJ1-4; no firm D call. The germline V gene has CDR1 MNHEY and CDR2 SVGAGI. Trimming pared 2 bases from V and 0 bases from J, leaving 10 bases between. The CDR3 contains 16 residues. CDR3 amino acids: CASSYEPDATNEKLFF. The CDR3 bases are TGTGCCAGCAGTTACGAGCCAGACGCAACTAATGAAAAACTGTTTTTT.

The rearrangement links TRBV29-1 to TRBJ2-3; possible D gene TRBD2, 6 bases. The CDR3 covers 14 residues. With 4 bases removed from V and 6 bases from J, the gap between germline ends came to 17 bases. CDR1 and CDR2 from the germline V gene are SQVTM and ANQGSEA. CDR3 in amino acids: CSVVGMGGADTQYF. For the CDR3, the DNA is TGCAGCGTTGTCGGTATGGGCGGGGCGGATACGCAGTATTTT.

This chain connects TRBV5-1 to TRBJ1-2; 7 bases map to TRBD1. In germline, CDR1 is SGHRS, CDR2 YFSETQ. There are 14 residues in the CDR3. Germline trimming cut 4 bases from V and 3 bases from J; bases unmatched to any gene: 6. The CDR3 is CASSPGQFDYGYTF. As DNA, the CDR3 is TGCGCCAGCAGCCCGGGACAGTTCGACTATGGCTACACCTTC.

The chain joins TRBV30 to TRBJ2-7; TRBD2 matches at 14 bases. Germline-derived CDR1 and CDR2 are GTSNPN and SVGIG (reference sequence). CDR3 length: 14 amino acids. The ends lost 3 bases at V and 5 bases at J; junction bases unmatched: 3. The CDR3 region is CAWSKGLAGDEQYF. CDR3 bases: TGTGCCTGGAGCAAGGGACTAGCGGGAGACGAGCAGTACTTC.

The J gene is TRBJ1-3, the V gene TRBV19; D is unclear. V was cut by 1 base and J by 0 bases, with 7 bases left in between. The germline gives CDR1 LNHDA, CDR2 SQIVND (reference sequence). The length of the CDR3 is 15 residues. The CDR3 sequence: CASSIAGDSGNTIYF. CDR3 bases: TGTGCCAGTAGTATAGCCGGAGACTCTGGAAACACCATATATTTT. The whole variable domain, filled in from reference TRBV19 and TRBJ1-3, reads DGGITQSPKYLFRKEGQNVTLSCEQNLNHDAMYWYRQDPGQGLRLIYYSQIVNDFQKGDIAEGYSVSREKKESFPLTVTSAQKNPTAFYLCASSIAGDSGNTIYFGEGSWLTVV.

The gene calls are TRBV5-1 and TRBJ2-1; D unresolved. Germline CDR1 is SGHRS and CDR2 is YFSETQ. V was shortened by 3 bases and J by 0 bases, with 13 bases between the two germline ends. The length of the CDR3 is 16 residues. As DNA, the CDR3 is TGCGCCAGCAGCTATCGGACCGGCAGCTCCTACAATGAGCAGTTCTTC. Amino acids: CASSYRTGSSYNEQFF.

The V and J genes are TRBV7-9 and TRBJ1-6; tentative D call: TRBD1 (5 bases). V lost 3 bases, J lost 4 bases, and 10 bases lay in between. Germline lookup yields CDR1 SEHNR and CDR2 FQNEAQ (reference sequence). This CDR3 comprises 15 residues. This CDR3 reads CASSLEGKYNSPLHF. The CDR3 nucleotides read TGTGCCAGCAGCTTGGAGGGGAAGTATAATTCACCCCTCCACTTT.

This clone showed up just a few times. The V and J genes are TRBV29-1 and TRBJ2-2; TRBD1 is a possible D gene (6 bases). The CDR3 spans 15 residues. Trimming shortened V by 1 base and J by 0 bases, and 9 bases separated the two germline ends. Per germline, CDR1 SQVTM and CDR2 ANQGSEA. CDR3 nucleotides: TGCAGCGTTGAAGGGACAGAGACGAACACCGGGGAGCTGTTTTTT. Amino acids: CSVEGTETNTGELFF.

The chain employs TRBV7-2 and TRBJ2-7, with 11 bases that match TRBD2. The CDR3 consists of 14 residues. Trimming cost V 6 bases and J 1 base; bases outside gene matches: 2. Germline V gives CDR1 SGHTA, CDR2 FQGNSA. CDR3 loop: CASRTSGDSYEQYF. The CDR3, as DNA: TGTGCCAGCAGGACTAGCGGGGATTCCTACGAGCAGTACTTC.

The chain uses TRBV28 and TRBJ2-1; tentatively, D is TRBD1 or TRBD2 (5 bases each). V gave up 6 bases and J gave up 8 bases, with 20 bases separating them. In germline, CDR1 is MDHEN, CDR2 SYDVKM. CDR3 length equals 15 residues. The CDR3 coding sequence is TGTGCCAGCAGCTCCCCAACTAGTCTCAGGGATGAGCAGTTCTTC. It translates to CASSSPTSLRDEQFF.

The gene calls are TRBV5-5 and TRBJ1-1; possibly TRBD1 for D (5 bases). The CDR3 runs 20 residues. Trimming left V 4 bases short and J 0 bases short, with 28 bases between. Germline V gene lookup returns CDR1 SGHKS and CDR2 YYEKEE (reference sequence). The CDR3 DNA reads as TGTGCCAGCAGCCTTACTCAGACCCTCCGGGGCGACCGGGTGAACACTGAAGCTTTCTTT. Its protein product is CASSLTQTLRGDRVNTEAFF.

The CDR3: CASSSRRGRSGELFF. For the CDR3, the DNA is TGTGCCAGCAGCAGCCGCCGCGGGAGATCCGGGGAGCTGTTTTTT. The chain has TRBV2 and TRBJ2-2, with TRBD2 matching 7 bases. Germline V CDR1 and CDR2: SNHLY, FYNNEI. The CDR3 runs to 15 residues. The ends lost 6 bases at V and 6 bases at J; junction bases unmatched: 10.

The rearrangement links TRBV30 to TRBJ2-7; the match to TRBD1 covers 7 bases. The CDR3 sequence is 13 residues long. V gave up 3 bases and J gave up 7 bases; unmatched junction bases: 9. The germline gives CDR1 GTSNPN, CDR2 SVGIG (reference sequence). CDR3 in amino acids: CAWRGTDSVEQYF. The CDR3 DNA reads TGTGCCTGGAGGGGGACAGATTCTGTGGAGCAGTACTTC.